These T cell receptor beta chains were read from a single sample in a study of T cells after yellow fever vaccination. TCRdb reprocessed the 5' RACE reads via MiXCR and lists one record per CDR3 protein. There are some 99,000 distinct CDR3 sequences in the sample; approximately 5.5% occur only once, and just over 40% lies in the top ten. This material consisted of CD8+ T cells sorted from PBMCs, taken 10 days after the yellow fever booster vaccination. These receptor sequences come from a young man who received the YFV17D yellow fever vaccine. Each CDR3 is given with its conserved first and last residue. The D gene is left open where the match is weak. The size of a clone is reported for some rows only, either as once, few or many, or as a class for expanded clones.

J: TRBJ2-3; D: NA; size: NA; V: TRBV7-9; CDR3: CASSPSPPTDTQYF; DNA: TGTGCCAGCAGCCCATCACCCCCAACAGATACGCAGTATTTT
J: TRBJ2-1; D: NA; size: many; V: TRBV6-1; CDR3: CASRGGTEQFF; DNA: TGTGCCAGCAGGGGGGGTACTGAGCAGTTCTTC
J: TRBJ1-4; D: NA; size: NA; V: TRBV4-1; CDR3: CASSPQGGREKLFF; DNA: TGCGCCAGCAGCCCCCAGGGAGGCCGCGAAAAACTGTTTTTT
J: TRBJ1-5; D: NA; size: NA; V: TRBV7-2; CDR3: CASSPVHGSGQPQHF; DNA: TGTGCCAGCAGCCCCGTCCACGGATCAGGACAGCCCCAGCATTTT
J: TRBJ2-7; D: NA; size: NA; V: TRBV9; CDR3: CASSVDQGPTYEQYF; DNA: TGTGCCAGCAGCGTAGACCAGGGGCCCACCTACGAGCAGTACTTC
J: TRBJ2-7; D: NA; size: NA; V: TRBV6-2/TRBV6-3; CDR3: CASSFQDYEQYF; DNA: TGTGCCAGCAGTTTCCAGGACTACGAGCAGTACTTC
J: TRBJ2-5; D: TRBD1; size: NA; V: TRBV13; CDR3: CASSLAGGAGETQYF; DNA: TGTGCCAGCAGCTTAGCAGGGGGCGCCGGAGAGACCCAGTACTTC
J: TRBJ2-1; D: NA; size: many; V: TRBV6-5; CDR3: CASSYRQLLGGEQFF; DNA: TGTGCCAGCAGTTACCGCCAACTCCTCGGTGGGGAGCAGTTCTTC
J: TRBJ2-3; D: TRBD2; size: few; V: TRBV11-2; CDR3: CASSSGPGRGEDTQYF; DNA: TGTGCCAGCAGCTCCGGACCGGGCCGGGGGGAGGATACGCAGTATTTT
J: TRBJ1-2; D: NA; size: NA; V: TRBV29-1; CDR3: CSVDKDPRYGYTF; DNA: TGCAGCGTTGATAAGGACCCCCGGTATGGCTACACCTTC
J: TRBJ1-6; D: NA; size: many; V: TRBV4-3; CDR3: CASSQAGLVSPLHF; DNA: TGCGCCAGCAGCCAGGCGGGATTAGTATCACCCCTCCACTTT
J: TRBJ1-4; D: NA; size: few; V: TRBV29-1; CDR3: CSVAEGIEKLFF; DNA: TGCAGCGTTGCGGAGGGAATTGAAAAACTGTTTTTT
J: TRBJ1-2; D: NA; size: many; V: TRBV4-3; CDR3: CASRPTPGRTYGYTF; DNA: TGCGCCAGCAGGCCGACTCCAGGGCGAACTTATGGCTACACCTTC
J: TRBJ2-3; D: NA; size: NA; V: TRBV5-1; CDR3: CASSTKGPYTDTQYF; DNA: TGCGCCAGCAGCACAAAGGGCCCTTACACAGATACGCAGTATTTT
J: TRBJ2-4; D: NA; size: few; V: TRBV6-2/TRBV6-3; CDR3: CASSGRELYPKNIQYF; DNA: TGTGCCAGCAGCGGACGGGAACTTTACCCCAAAAACATTCAGTACTTC
J: TRBJ2-1; D: NA; size: NA; V: TRBV6-5; CDR3: CASSYSKFSYNEQFF; DNA: TGTGCCAGCAGTTACTCGAAGTTCTCCTACAATGAGCAGTTCTTC
J: TRBJ2-7; D: TRBD1; size: few; V: TRBV19; CDR3: CASSISGQGYEQYF; DNA: TGTGCCAGTAGTATTTCTGGACAGGGCTACGAGCAGTACTTC
J: TRBJ2-2; D: NA; size: NA; V: TRBV4-2; CDR3: CASSQEGVESRPNTGELFF; DNA: TGTGCCAGCAGCCAAGAAGGAGTAGAGAGCAGACCGAACACCGGGGAGCTGTTTTTT
J: TRBJ1-5; D: NA; size: NA; V: TRBV7-9; CDR3: CASSPRGGFQPQHF; DNA: TGTGCCAGCAGCCCCCGTGGGGGGTTTCAGCCCCAGCATTTT
J: TRBJ1-3; D: NA; size: few; V: TRBV5-4; CDR3: CASSLRLYF; DNA: TGTGCCAGCAGCTTACGCTTATATTTT
J: TRBJ2-7; D: NA; size: few; V: TRBV7-8; CDR3: CASSLVEGSEQYF; DNA: TGTGCCAGCAGCTTAGTGGAGGGGTCTGAGCAGTACTTC
J: TRBJ1-5; D: NA; size: few; V: TRBV7-9; CDR3: CASSDEQQPQHF; DNA: TGTGCCAGCAGCGACGAACAGCAGCCCCAGCATTTT
J: TRBJ2-3; D: TRBD2; size: few; V: TRBV10-3; CDR3: CAISEVAGGPDTQYF; DNA: TGTGCCATCAGTGAGGTAGCGGGGGGACCAGATACGCAGTATTTT
J: TRBJ2-1; D: TRBD1; size: few; V: TRBV7-8; CDR3: CASSTSRTGTGDLNEQFF; DNA: TGTGCCAGCAGCACTAGCCGAACCGGGACAGGGGATCTGAATGAGCAGTTCTTC
J: TRBJ2-1; D: NA; size: NA; V: TRBV7-9; CDR3: CASRRGGPYNEQFF; DNA: TGTGCCAGCAGAAGGGGGGGGCCGTACAATGAGCAGTTCTTC
J: TRBJ2-1; D: NA; size: NA; V: TRBV14; CDR3: CASSQEILPSSYNEQFF; DNA: TGTGCCAGCAGCCAAGAAATACTACCCAGCTCCTACAATGAGCAGTTCTTC
J: TRBJ2-2; D: NA; size: many; V: TRBV6-6; CDR3: CASSFRGLSNTGELFF; DNA: TGTGCCAGCAGTTTCCGGGGACTCTCGAACACCGGGGAGCTGTTTTTT
J: TRBJ2-1; D: TRBD2; size: NA; V: TRBV7-8; CDR3: CASSPGGASNEQFF; DNA: TGTGCCAGCAGCCCCGGGGGGGCGTCAAATGAGCAGTTCTTC
J: TRBJ1-1; D: NA; size: NA; V: TRBV7-6; CDR3: CASSFAQNTEAFF; DNA: TGTGCCAGCAGCTTCGCGCAGAACACTGAAGCTTTCTTT
J: TRBJ1-2; D: NA; size: NA; V: TRBV7-9; CDR3: CASSLVMGGYTF; DNA: TGTGCCAGCAGCTTAGTTATGGGAGGCTACACCTTC
J: TRBJ2-7; D: TRBD1; size: NA; V: TRBV10-3; CDR3: CAIRAGGNSYEQYF; DNA: TGTGCCATCAGGGCAGGGGGAAACTCCTACGAGCAGTACTTC